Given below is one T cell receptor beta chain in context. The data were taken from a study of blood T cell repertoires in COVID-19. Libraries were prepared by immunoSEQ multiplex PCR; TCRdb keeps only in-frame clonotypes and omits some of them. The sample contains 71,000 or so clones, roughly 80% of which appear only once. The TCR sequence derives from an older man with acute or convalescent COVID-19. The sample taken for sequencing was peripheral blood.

The CDR3 nucleotides read TGTGCCATCAGTGGTTCGGCTAATGACGGGGGTGAAAAACTGTTTTTT. It encodes CAISGSANDGGEKLFF. The chain recombines TRBV10-3 with TRBJ1-4; the D gene is possibly TRBD1 (5 bases). The CDR3 loop spans 16 amino acids. From germline, CDR1 is ENHRY and CDR2 SYGVKD. Trimming removed 4 bases at V and 7 bases at J, with 19 bases between.